This TCR beta chain emerged from a study of blood T cell repertoires in COVID-19. V lost 3 bases, J lost 8 bases, and 14 bases lay in between. Germline CDR1 DFQATT, CDR2 SNEGSKA (reference sequence). The length of the CDR3 is 12 residues. The assay was immunoSEQ multiplex PCR, and TCRdb's table has in-frame clones only and misses some. The sample shows roughly 250,000 clones, around 80% of them seen only once. The sequenced sample was peripheral blood. The V gene is TRBV20-1, the J gene TRBJ2-7; TRBD1 is a possible D gene (6 bases). The clonotype comes from a woman aged 40 to 55 with active or convalescent COVID-19. The CDR3 loop reads CSASQQGTQQYF. CDR3 DNA: TGCAGTGCTAGTCAACAGGGAACTCAGCAGTACTTC.